What follows is one T cell receptor (beta chain) and its context. Its antigen has not been determined. Base-call qualities are not available, and no considerably larger clone is one nucleotide away. For CDR1 and CDR2, the germline V gene (reference sequence) lists MNHEY and SMNVEV. There are 16 amino acids in the CDR3, from cysteine to phenylalanine inclusive. Only the CDR3 part of the read is kept: 48 bases, read in frame from the first base. V sheds 6 bases and J sheds 2 bases, leaving 17 bases between their ends. The data derive from a study of CD8+CD57+ T cells in acquired aplastic anemia (dated by TCRdb to the late 2010s). Study-wide context: On average, sorted CD4+ and CD8+ cells yielded about 3 ug of extracted DNA, with a range of about 0.18 to 30 ug. Overall results and qualifications from the work: Between patients and healthy controls, no significant difference in CD8+ Simpson's diversity was found (P=0.060). Although twenty-nine CD8+ CDR3 sequences were shared by patients and controls, these sequences appeared highly expressed in patients and within the immunodominant clones of patients.

TCR repertoires of sorted CD4+ and CD8+ blood T cells from severe aplastic anemia patients and healthy subjects were deep-sequenced in the study. Ficoll-Paque density gradient centrifugation was used to isolate peripheral blood mononuclear cells. Before DNA extraction, CD4+ and CD8+ T cells were sorted by FACS or by magnetic beads. Genomic DNA was used as template for profiling of TCR beta VDJ combinations and CDR3 sequences. An Illumina HiSeq 2000 was used for TCR repertoire sequencing. As for how the authors treated the data: TRBV/TRBJ rearrangement plots, CDR3 size and DJ length profiles, and Simpson's diversity index were used to evaluate the repertoires. Whichever DNA sequence was most abundant in the deep sequencing data was defined as the immunodominant clone. CDR3 amino acid sequences were checked for sharing between subjects and were compared against published repertoires and the VDJdb database. Clones were called with MiXCR by TCRdb after fastp trimmed the public reads at Q25, and only in-frame beta chains were retained. All rows with the same CDR3 protein become a single entry with the most common DNA and genes. The V and J calls were determined by TCRdb, not by the authors. This sample is represented by more than 150,000 distinct CDR3 sequences; over 60% of them were singletons. Roughly 50% of the sample rests with the top ten.

The V and J segments used are TRBV27 and TRBJ1-5, with TRBD1 tentatively as D gene (5 bases match). This sequence was found in a human donor with severe aplastic anemia or a healthy control (not recorded which). Sequencing was performed on sorted CD4+, CD8+, or CD8+CD57+ T cells (not recorded which) from PBMCs. The CDR3 region reads CASSTAGVRGNQPQHF. The sequence in DNA is TGTGCCAGCAGCACCGCGGGGGTTAGGGGCAATCAGCCCCAGCATTTT.